The 14 T cell receptor beta chains in this list originate from one sample, sequenced in a study of control samples from healthy donors and cancer patients. Sequenced by immunoSEQ multiplex PCR; TCRdb stores in-frame clones only, minus some. The sample contains 110,000 or so clones, 75% to 95% of which appear only once. Sample: blood. Receptors originate from a human donor in good health. The donor label of this sample is uncertain.

The J gene is TRBJ1-3, the V gene TRBV19; D is ambiguous. Germline-derived CDR1 and CDR2 are LNHDA and SQIVND (reference sequence). V lost 5 bases, J lost 0 bases, and 8 bases lay in between. The CDR3 is made up of 14 amino acids. CDR3 sequence: CASSRDSSGNTIYF. The CDR3, as DNA: TGTGCCAGTAGTCGGGATAGCTCTGGAAACACCATATATTTT.

The chain uses TRBV9 and TRBJ2-5; D perhaps matches TRBD1 (6 bases). V was clipped by 3 bases and J by 5 bases, with 20 bases between them. Per the germline V gene, CDR1 is SGDLS and CDR2 is YYNGEE. The CDR3 consists of 16 residues. CDR3 protein: CASSASWGPKEETQYF. CDR3 coding DNA: TGTGCCAGCAGCGCAAGTTGGGGGCCTAAAGAGGAGACCCAGTACTTC.

This rearrangement joins TRBV18 to TRBJ1-3; a possible D gene is TRBD1 (5 bases). Germline V gene lookup returns CDR1 KGHSH and CDR2 LQKENI. The CDR3 runs 15 residues. Trimming shortened V by 4 bases and J by 0 bases, and 10 bases separated the two germline ends. This chain's CDR3 is CASSLDRISGNTIYF. As DNA, the CDR3 is TGTGCCAGCTCACTCGACAGAATCTCTGGAAACACCATATATTTT.

The gene calls are TRBV9 and TRBJ2-7; no definite D call. The length of the CDR3 is 14 residues. Germline V gene data show CDR1 as SGDLS and CDR2 as YYNGEE. V gave up 4 bases and J gave up 2 bases, with 13 bases separating them. CDR3 sequence (DNA): TGTGCCAGCAGCCCTCAGGCACAACCCTACGAGCAGTACTTC. The encoded protein is CASSPQAQPYEQYF.

The rearrangement joins TRBV11-2 to TRBJ1-3; TRBD1 matches at 9 bases. This CDR3 spans 17 amino acids. J gave up 0 bases and V 4 bases, and 7 bases lay outside the gene matches. Germline values: CDR1 SGHAT, CDR2 FQNNGV. The CDR3 region has the DNA TGTGCCAGCAGCTATCTCCCGGACAGGGGCTCTGGAAACACCATATATTTT. Protein sequence: CASSYLPDRGSGNTIYF.

The chain joins TRBV10-2 to TRBJ2-3, with D perhaps matching TRBD2 (6 bases). CDR1 WSHSY and CDR2 SAAADI come from the germline V gene. V was clipped by 6 bases and J by 7 bases, with 8 bases between them. This CDR3 has 11 residues. The CDR3 reads CASRGLYTQYF. The CDR3, as DNA: TGCGCCAGCAGGGGACTTTATACGCAGTATTTT.

The gene calls are TRBV2 and TRBJ2-2; D perhaps matches TRBD1 (6 bases). V lost 4 bases and J 6 bases, leaving 12 bases between the germline ends. CDR3 length: 14 residues. Germline assignment: CDR1 SNHLY and CDR2 FYNNEI. CDR3 protein: CASSGDTGSGELFF. DNA for the CDR3: TGTGCCAGCAGTGGGGACACGGGGTCCGGGGAGCTGTTTTTT.

The V gene is TRBV4-1, the J gene TRBJ2-3; D ambiguous. This CDR3 is 17 amino acids long. V lost 1 base and J 2 bases, leaving 16 bases between the germline ends. The V gene's germline CDR1 is MGHRA and CDR2 YSYEKL. CDR3 sequence: CASSQGPAALTTDTQYF. CDR3 DNA sequence: TGCGCCAGCAGCCAAGGACCCGCGGCGTTGACCACAGATACGCAGTATTTT.

The V gene is TRBV30, the J gene TRBJ1-4; D call uncertain. Germline CDR1 is GTSNPN and CDR2 is SVGIG (reference sequence). The CDR3 spans 13 residues. V was cut by 0 bases and J by 8 bases, with 10 bases left in between. As DNA, the CDR3 is TGTGCCTGGAGTGTTAACTTGGGGGAAAAACTGTTTTTT. Amino acid sequence: CAWSVNLGEKLFF.

The table lists this clone with a count of one. The V call is TRBV2, the J call TRBJ1-6; the D is unclear. CDR1 SNHLY and CDR2 FYNNEI come from the germline V gene. This CDR3 is built from 13 residues. The V end lost 7 bases, the J end lost 9 bases, and 13 bases lay between the germline ends. CDR3 DNA: TGTGCCAGCAAGGGAGATCGGGGTTCACCCCTCCACTTT. Its protein is CASKGDRGSPLHF.

This clone appeared once. The chain recombines TRBV4-3 with TRBJ2-1; D gene unclear. The CDR3 spans 13 residues. Trimming took 0 bases from V and 8 from J, leaving 8 bases between them. Per the germline V gene, CDR1 is LGHNA and CDR2 is YSLEER. The CDR3 sequence is CASSQDRYDEQFF. The CDR3 nucleotides are TGCGCCAGCAGCCAAGATCGGTACGATGAGCAGTTCTTC.

The chain recombines TRBV24-1 with TRBJ2-2; the D is unclear. Germline values: CDR1 KGHDR, CDR2 SFDVKD. This CDR3 has 13 amino acids. The CDR3 DNA reads TGTGCTATTCAAGCGCCCCTGACCGGGGAGCTGTTTTTT. As protein: CAIQAPLTGELFF.

The rearrangement links TRBV18 to TRBJ2-5, with TRBD1 as a possible D gene (5 bases). Per the germline V gene, CDR1 is KGHSH and CDR2 is LQKENI. Deletions cut 4 bases from V and 2 bases from J, with 14 bases between. The CDR3 has 15 residues. CDR3 protein: CASSLAFRTQETQYF. As DNA, the CDR3 is TGTGCCAGCTCACTCGCGTTCCGGACACAAGAGACCCAGTACTTC.

The rearrangement uses TRBV15 and TRBJ2-5; D possibly matches TRBD1 or TRBD2 (5 bases each). Deletions cut 3 bases from V and 1 base from J, with 12 bases between. The germline CDR1 and CDR2 sequences are LNHNV and YYDKDF (reference sequence). The CDR3 consists of 15 residues. CDR3 DNA sequence: TGTGCCACCAGCAGGGATCCGGGACCCCAAGAGACCCAGTACTTC. The encoded protein is CATSRDPGPQETQYF.